These T cell receptor beta chains were read from a single sample in a study of OX40 agonist ivuxolimab in advanced cancers. Sequenced by immunoSEQ multiplex PCR; TCRdb stores in-frame clones only, minus some. The sample has some 50,000 clones; 81% are singletons. The sequencing used CD4+ or CD8+ T cells sorted from blood, collected in a trial of the OX40 agonist ivuxolimab. These receptors were taken from an adult with an advanced solid tumor such as melanoma, head and neck, liver or kidney cancer. Each CDR3 is given with its conserved first and last residue. Fields, in order: D gene, clone size, CDR3 length, V gene, J gene, CDR3 protein, CDR3 DNA. A D gene is named only where the DNA matches it firmly. Rows give clone size only sometimes, using once, few, many, or a class for an expanded clone.

d_call: TRBD1; clone_size: .; cdr3_length: 13; v_call: TRBV7-8; j_call: TRBJ2-7; cdr3_aa: CASSLTGAYEQYF; cdr3_nt: TGTGCCAGCAGCTTGACAGGGGCCTACGAGCAGTACTTC
d_call: .; clone_size: .; cdr3_length: 15; v_call: TRBV6-6; j_call: TRBJ1-2; cdr3_aa: CASSPNLRTGDGYTF; cdr3_nt: TGTGCCAGCAGTCCCAATTTACGGACGGGTGATGGCTACACCTTC
d_call: .; clone_size: .; cdr3_length: 14; v_call: TRBV11-2; j_call: TRBJ1-3; cdr3_aa: CASSLSTGGDTIYF; cdr3_nt: TGTGCCAGCAGCTTGAGTACCGGGGGAGACACCATATATTTT
d_call: .; clone_size: .; cdr3_length: 16; v_call: TRBV7-9; j_call: TRBJ2-3; cdr3_aa: CASSLTTRGGADTQYF; cdr3_nt: TGTGCCAGCAGCTTAACCACTCGCGGGGGCGCAGATACGCAGTATTTT
d_call: .; clone_size: .; cdr3_length: 14; v_call: TRBV4-2; j_call: TRBJ1-2; cdr3_aa: CASSQDPGTYGYTF; cdr3_nt: TGTGCCAGCAGCCAAGATCCGGGCACTTATGGCTACACCTTC
d_call: .; clone_size: once; cdr3_length: 13; v_call: TRBV6-1; j_call: TRBJ2-7; cdr3_aa: CASRLDRSREQYF; cdr3_nt: TGTGCCAGCAGACTGGACCGGTCTCGGGAGCAGTACTTC
d_call: .; clone_size: .; cdr3_length: 15; v_call: TRBV5-1; j_call: TRBJ1-5; cdr3_aa: CASSLVPDPNQPQHF; cdr3_nt: TGCGCCAGCAGCTTGGTACCGGACCCCAATCAGCCCCAGCATTTT
d_call: .; clone_size: .; cdr3_length: 12; v_call: TRBV7-3; j_call: TRBJ2-3; cdr3_aa: CASSPHPGTQYF; cdr3_nt: TGTGCCAGCAGCCCCCATCCGGGTACGCAGTATTTT
d_call: .; clone_size: medium-sized; cdr3_length: 12; v_call: TRBV2; j_call: TRBJ1-5; cdr3_aa: CASSEYSGLQHF; cdr3_nt: TGTGCCAGCAGTGAGTACAGTGGGTTACAGCATTTT
d_call: TRBD2; clone_size: few; cdr3_length: 19; v_call: TRBV4-1; j_call: TRBJ2-7; cdr3_aa: CASSQDLGGGTTLSYEQYF; cdr3_nt: TGCGCCAGCAGCCAAGACTTGGGCGGGGGGACGACCCTCTCCTACGAGCAGTACTTC
d_call: TRBD1; clone_size: few; cdr3_length: 13; v_call: TRBV5-4; j_call: TRBJ1-2; cdr3_aa: CASSSGQGTGYTF; cdr3_nt: TGTGCCAGCAGCTCCGGACAGGGCACCGGCTACACCTTC
d_call: TRBD1; clone_size: .; cdr3_length: 15; v_call: TRBV5-1; j_call: TRBJ1-1; cdr3_aa: CASSLARQGYTEAFF; cdr3_nt: TGCGCCAGCAGCTTGGCGAGACAGGGGTACACTGAAGCTTTCTTT
d_call: .; clone_size: few; cdr3_length: 14; v_call: TRBV19; j_call: TRBJ1-5; cdr3_aa: CASAPSQPDQPQHF; cdr3_nt: TGTGCCAGTGCACCGTCCCAGCCCGATCAGCCCCAGCATTTT
d_call: .; clone_size: .; cdr3_length: 14; v_call: TRBV4-1; j_call: TRBJ2-5; cdr3_aa: CASSQDSPSASQYF; cdr3_nt: TGCGCCAGCAGCCAAGATTCCCCTTCGGCATCCCAGTACTTC
d_call: .; clone_size: .; cdr3_length: 15; v_call: TRBV5-1; j_call: TRBJ2-3; cdr3_aa: CASSLGTPREDTQYF; cdr3_nt: TGCGCCAGCAGCTTGGGTACGCCCCGGGAGGATACGCAGTATTTT
d_call: .; clone_size: .; cdr3_length: 13; v_call: TRBV27; j_call: TRBJ1-1; cdr3_aa: CASRGRGNTEAFF; cdr3_nt: TGTGCCAGCAGGGGGCGCGGGAACACTGAAGCTTTCTTT
d_call: TRBD2; clone_size: .; cdr3_length: 15; v_call: TRBV11-2; j_call: TRBJ2-1; cdr3_aa: CASSRAGGRYNEQFF; cdr3_nt: TGTGCCAGCAGCAGAGCGGGGGGTCGCTACAATGAGCAGTTCTTC
d_call: .; clone_size: .; cdr3_length: 15; v_call: TRBV6-6; j_call: TRBJ2-2; cdr3_aa: CASSYPGGGTGELFF; cdr3_nt: TGTGCCAGCAGTTACCCAGGGGGAGGCACCGGGGAGCTGTTTTTT
d_call: .; clone_size: .; cdr3_length: 14; v_call: TRBV7-2; j_call: TRBJ1-5; cdr3_aa: CASSPVVGGKAQHF; cdr3_nt: TGTGCCAGCAGCCCTGTGGTGGGGGGCAAGGCCCAGCATTTT